This T cell receptor beta chain was profiled in a study of human T cells and chemical hapten exposure. Study-level findings and limits: It should be noted that donors had alopecia, so their immune response may differ from healthy people's. Among expanded TCRs, significantly more large CDR3 similarity clusters formed than among controls.

This clonotype was seen a handful of times. Its antigen remains unidentified. TCRdb re-derived calls from the RACE reads in MiXCR, one entry per CDR3 protein. The sample contains about 380,000 distinct CDR3 sequences, around 6% of which appear only once. Germline V gene lookup returns CDR1 SNHLY and CDR2 FYNNEI. The CDR3 contains 14 residues. Deletions cut 7 bases from V and 2 bases from J, with 11 bases between. Described time point: patch test 2, 6 weeks after DPC sensitization. Treatment indicated: therapeutic diphenylcyclopropenone sensitization with weekly scalp DPC. The total RNA was obtained from whole blood that was not fractionated.

V and J are TRBV2 and TRBJ2-2; no firm D call. The starting material was whole blood, obtained in connection with sensitization to the hapten diphenylcyclopropenone (DPC). The clonotype originates from a woman aged 18-30 years with alopecia areata. Some clones in this sample may be carry-over from other donors' samples. CDR3 loop: CASMRQGNTGELFF. For the CDR3, the DNA is TGTGCCAGCATGAGGCAAGGCAACACCGGGGAGCTGTTTTTT.